This is a list of T cell receptor beta chains from one sample in a study of cytomegalovirus exposure and HLA in healthy donors. The data were produced by immunoSEQ multiplex PCR, yet TCRdb's version contains in-frame clones alone and is incomplete. The data contain some 92,000 clones, more than 60% of them singletons. The sequenced sample was PBMCs. The receptor source for this set is a young man in good health and CMV-seropositive. Each CDR3 is given with its conserved first and last residue. A D gene is named only where the DNA matches it firmly. Rows give clone size only sometimes, using once, few, many, or a class for an expanded clone.

clone_size,j_call,d_call,v_call,cdr3_nt,cdr3_aa
NA,TRBJ2-2,NA,TRBV11-2,TGTGCCAGCAGCTTCTCGGACGGGGGCACCGGGGAGCTGTTTTTT,CASSFSDGGTGELFF
NA,TRBJ1-5,NA,TRBV2,TGTGCCAGCAGTGAGGTCGAAGCCAATCAGCCCCAGCATTTT,CASSEVEANQPQHF
few,TRBJ2-1,TRBD1,TRBV28,TGTGCCAGCAGTTACTCCCCGGGACAGGGGGCGTGGGAGCAGTTCTTC,CASSYSPGQGAWEQFF
NA,TRBJ2-7,NA,TRBV5-1,TGCGCCAGCAGCTTGGATGTCGGGGGGCCCTTCGACGAGCAGTACTTC,CASSLDVGGPFDEQYF
NA,TRBJ2-7,TRBD1,TRBV6-1,TGTGCCAGCACACAGGGGCCATTGTACGAGCAGTACTTC,CASTQGPLYEQYF
NA,TRBJ2-7,NA,TRBV5-1,TGCGCCAGCAGAGGGGGGGTCGAGCAGTACTTC,CASRGGVEQYF
NA,TRBJ2-2,NA,TRBV4-2,TGTGCCAGCAGCCAACAGAAAACAGGCTTTAATACCGGGGAGCTGTTTTTT,CASSQQKTGFNTGELFF
few,TRBJ1-2,TRBD1,TRBV7-9,TGTGCCAGCAGCTTGGACAGGGTCGGTGTCTATGGCTACACCTTC,CASSLDRVGVYGYTF
NA,TRBJ2-5,NA,TRBV19,TGTGCCAGTAGTACTTGGACAGCCCAAGAGACCCAGTACTTC,CASSTWTAQETQYF
NA,TRBJ2-7,TRBD1,TRBV5-1,TGCGCCAGCAGCTTCGGACAGGATTTCTCCTACGAGCAGTACTTC,CASSFGQDFSYEQYF
NA,TRBJ1-1,NA,TRBV7-3,TGTGCCAGCAGCGACGACAGCAGTGAAGCTTTCTTT,CASSDDSSEAFF
once,TRBJ2-5,TRBD2,TRBV28,TGTGCCAGCCTCGAGCGGGGGGCTAGGGAGACCCAGTACTTC,CASLERGARETQYF
NA,TRBJ1-1,NA,TRBV5-1,TGCGCCAGCAGCCCTCCCGGGGTTGGGGTTGGTAGCACTGAAGCTTTCTTT,CASSPPGVGVGSTEAFF
once,TRBJ2-5,TRBD2,TRBV5-1,TGCGCCAGCAGCCCGAGACTAGCGGGCCAATTTAACGTGGAGACCCAGTACTTC,CASSPRLAGQFNVETQYF
NA,TRBJ2-7,TRBD1,TRBV30,TGTGCCTGGGGCCTGGGACAGGGGGCGACCTACGAGCAGTACTTC,CAWGLGQGATYEQYF
NA,TRBJ2-1,TRBD2,TRBV7-3,TGTGCCAGCAGCTTACCCCTCGGACTAGCGGGGGGTGGAGAGCAGTTCTTC,CASSLPLGLAGGGEQFF
NA,TRBJ2-5,NA,TRBV10-3,TGTGCCATCAGCCCACAAGAGACCCAGTACTTC,CAISPQETQYF
NA,TRBJ1-2,NA,TRBV11-2,TGTGCCAGCAGCTTAGCAGGGTTCCCTATCTATGGCTACACCTTC,CASSLAGFPIYGYTF
few,TRBJ1-2,NA,TRBV5-8,TGTGCCAGCAGCTTAGGTCAGGGGCATGGCTACACCTTC,CASSLGQGHGYTF
few,TRBJ2-2,TRBD2,TRBV28,TGTGCCAGCAGATGGTACCCACGGGGGGGCACCGGGGAGCTGTTTTTT,CASRWYPRGGTGELFF
once,TRBJ1-1,NA,TRBV7-6,TGTGCCAGCAGCTTAGCGGGACAGAACACTGAAGCTTTCTTT,CASSLAGQNTEAFF
NA,TRBJ2-7,NA,TRBV27,TGTGCCAGCAGTTACAACGTATACGAGCAGTACTTC,CASSYNVYEQYF
few,TRBJ2-5,TRBD2,TRBV7-3,TGTGCCAGCAGCTTAAACGGGGGGGCCCCAGAGACCCAGTACTTC,CASSLNGGAPETQYF
few,TRBJ1-2,NA,TRBV6-6,TGTGCCAGCAGTTACGTTCAGGGAATCAACTATGGCTACACCTTC,CASSYVQGINYGYTF
NA,TRBJ2-1,TRBD2,TRBV30,TGTGCCTGGAAACGGAAGCGGGGGGGAGGAGAGCAGTTCTTC,CAWKRKRGGGEQFF
NA,TRBJ1-1,NA,TRBV5-1,TGCGCCAGCAGCGCCTCGAGAGGCTCCAAAGCTTTCTTT,CASSASRGSKAFF
NA,TRBJ1-5,TRBD1,TRBV7-2,TGTGCCAGCAGCTTAAACAGGGGGCCTAGCAATCAGCCCCAGCATTTT,CASSLNRGPSNQPQHF
NA,TRBJ2-5,NA,TRBV7-9,TGTGCCAGCAGCCCGGACACCCCGGACGGGGAGACCCAGTACTTC,CASSPDTPDGETQYF
NA,TRBJ1-1,TRBD1,TRBV9,TGTGCCAGCAGCGTATCTTCGACAGGGTTGATAGTGAACACTGAAGCTTTCTTT,CASSVSSTGLIVNTEAFF
NA,TRBJ2-7,NA,TRBV28,TGTGCCAGCAGTGTTAGGGGCCCTTCAAGCGAGCAGTACTTC,CASSVRGPSSEQYF
NA,TRBJ1-1,NA,TRBV18,TGTGCCAGCTCACCATTGAATTTCGGTGGGCGTGAGAGCTCTAACACTGAAGCTTTCTTT,CASSPLNFGGRESSNTEAFF
few,TRBJ2-1,NA,TRBV9,TGTGCCAGCAGCGCACGGGGTCTAGGGTACAATGAGCAGTTCTTC,CASSARGLGYNEQFF
once,TRBJ1-2,NA,TRBV27,TGTGCCAGCAGCTCCCCATTGGAGGGCAACTATGGCTACACCTTC,CASSSPLEGNYGYTF
once,TRBJ2-3,NA,TRBV2,TGTGCCAGCAGTTCTATAACAGAGGATACGCAGTATTTT,CASSSITEDTQYF
NA,TRBJ1-1,TRBD1,TRBV10-3,TGTGCCATCAGTCAAGACAGGGCTGGCACTGAAGCTTTCTTT,CAISQDRAGTEAFF
NA,TRBJ1-5,NA,TRBV19,TGTGCCAGTAACCCAGAACAGGGAAGACGCAATCAGCCCCAGCATTTT,CASNPEQGRRNQPQHF
NA,TRBJ2-3,TRBD2,TRBV30,TGTGCCCGAACGGATGGGGGGGTACGTGATACGCAGTATTTT,CARTDGGVRDTQYF
NA,TRBJ2-2,TRBD1,TRBV18,TGTGCCAGCTCACCATACAGAGACAGGGGAAACACCGGGGAGCTGTTTTTT,CASSPYRDRGNTGELFF
NA,TRBJ2-6,NA,TRBV7-8,TGTGCCAGCAGCTTAGGGGCCTCTGGGGCCAACGTCCTGACTTTC,CASSLGASGANVLTF
once,TRBJ2-7,TRBD1,TRBV11-2,TGTGCCAGCAGCTTCCGCCGACAGGGGCCCCTCGAGCAGTACTTC,CASSFRRQGPLEQYF
NA,TRBJ1-2,NA,TRBV6-1,TGTGCCAGCAGTGCTTTGGCAGCAGGGGCCTTAGGAGGCTATGGCTACACCTTC,CASSALAAGALGGYGYTF
NA,TRBJ1-4,TRBD1,TRBV2,TGTGCCAGCAGTGAGGGACAGGGGCCATTATCGACTAATGAAAAACTGTTTTTT,CASSEGQGPLSTNEKLFF
NA,TRBJ1-6,TRBD1,TRBV7-3,TGTGCCAGCAGCTTTGGGACAGGGAGCGGGTCACCCCTCCACTTT,CASSFGTGSGSPLHF
NA,TRBJ2-3,NA,TRBV30,TGTGTCTGGAATTTCATGCTAGCGAGCACAGATACGCAGTATTTT,CVWNFMLASTDTQYF
once,TRBJ2-1,NA,TRBV28,TGTGCCAGCAGACAGGGTTTGGGGGAGCAGTTCTTC,CASRQGLGEQFF
NA,TRBJ1-5,NA,TRBV28,TGTGCCAGCAGTTTAAGTGCAGGGGTCCAGCCCCAGCATTTT,CASSLSAGVQPQHF
once,TRBJ2-2,NA,TRBV5-6,TGTGCCAGCAGCTGGGGCGGACAGTACTCGAACACCGGGGAGCTGTTTTTT,CASSWGGQYSNTGELFF
few,TRBJ2-7,TRBD1,TRBV28,TGTGCCAGCAGCCGTTCAGACAGGGCGGACGAGCAGTACTTC,CASSRSDRADEQYF
NA,TRBJ1-1,NA,TRBV27,TGTGCCAGCAGTAAACCGGGGATTGGAGGAGCTTTCTTT,CASSKPGIGGAFF
once,TRBJ2-7,TRBD1,TRBV27,TGTGCCAGCAGTTCGACAAGTGTAGTCGGGACAGGAGGGGTCGAGCAGTACTTC,CASSSTSVVGTGGVEQYF
NA,TRBJ1-3,TRBD1,TRBV28,TGTGCCAGCAGTTTACCCACTACAGGGGATCCTGGAAACACCATATATTTT,CASSLPTTGDPGNTIYF
NA,TRBJ2-7,TRBD1,TRBV5-4,TGTGCCAGCAGCTTCCCGGGACAGGGGGCTTACGAGCAGTACTTC,CASSFPGQGAYEQYF